The subject of this entry is one T cell receptor (beta chain). V was cut by 6 bases and J by 8 bases, with 4 bases left in between. This CDR3 spans 10 amino acids. The germline gives CDR1 MNHNS, CDR2 SASEGT. The data are from a study of OX40 agonist ivuxolimab in advanced cancers. The data were produced by immunoSEQ multiplex PCR, yet TCRdb's version contains in-frame clones alone and is incomplete. The sample contains over 75,000 clones, about 90% of which appear only once. The receptor comes from an adult with an advanced solid tumor such as melanoma, head and neck, liver or kidney cancer. Specimen: CD4+ or CD8+ T cells sorted from blood, collected in a trial of the OX40 agonist ivuxolimab. The chain joins TRBV6-1 to TRBJ1-4, with D unresolved. CDR3 loop: CASREEKLFF. CDR3 DNA: TGTGCCAGCAGGGAGGAAAAACTGTTTTTT.